These 9 T cell receptor beta chains originate from one sample sequenced in a study of T cell repertoires in cytomegalovirus infection. TCRdb redid the calling of the reads with MiXCR, one entry per CDR3 protein. This sample has some 160,000 distinct CDR3 sequences; roughly 18% occur once, and the top ten carry roughly 20%. The sample was CD8+ T cells from PBMCs. The receptor set was obtained from a human donor in good health (CMV status not recorded). Some clones in this sample may be carry-over from other donors' samples.

In this sample, this clonotype turned up a few times. The chain carries TRBV11-2 and TRBJ2-1; D is ambiguous. This CDR3 has 12 residues. Germline assignment: CDR1 SGHAT and CDR2 FQNNGV. Trimming removed 1 base from V and 10 bases from J, with 8 bases in between. CDR3 in DNA: TGTGCCAGCAGCTTAGGGTGGCCAGAGCAGTTCTTC. It codes for CASSLGWPEQFF.

The CDR3 bases are TGCACTATTCCCCGGGGCACTGAAGCTTTCTTT. Amino acid sequence: CTIPRGTEAFF. The rearrangement links TRBV20-1 to TRBJ1-1; the D is unclear. The germline gives CDR1 DFQATT, CDR2 SNEGSKA (reference sequence). The CDR3 loop spans 11 amino acids.

This chain connects TRBV6-1 to TRBJ2-1; 11 bases fit TRBD2. Trimming at V came to 6 bases and at J to 4 bases, leaving 5 bases not matched to a gene. The CDR3 is 15 residues long. Germline-derived CDR1 and CDR2 are MNHNS and SASEGT. The CDR3 bases are TGTGCCAGCAGGCAAGGGACTAGCGGATACAATGAGCAGTTCTTC. This gives the protein CASRQGTSGYNEQFF.

In its sample, this clonotype was seen a few times. The chain carries TRBV28 and TRBJ2-7; weak D call: TRBD1 (7 bases). The CDR3 sequence is 17 residues long. Germline CDR1 is MDHEN and CDR2 is SYDVKM. The V and J ends lost 7 bases and 2 bases respectively, with 24 bases between them. This CDR3 is CASTQPGGNGEAYEQYF. The CDR3, as DNA: TGTGCCAGCACCCAGCCAGGGGGAAACGGGGAGGCCTACGAGCAGTACTTC. Full variable domain (rest looked up from reference TRBV28 and TRBJ2-7): DVKVTQSSRYLVKRTGEKVFLECVQDMDHENMFWYRQDPGLGLRLIYFSYDVKMKEKGDIPEGYSVSREKKERFSLILESASTNQTSMYLCASTQPGGNGEAYEQYFGPGTRLTVT.

This clonotype was observed a few times. This chain joins TRBV7-2 and TRBJ1-4, with 8 nucleotides matching TRBD1. The germline V gene encodes CDR1 SGHTA and CDR2 FQGNSA. The length of the CDR3 is 15 residues. V was pared by 5 bases and J by 4 bases, with 6 bases of the junction left unmatched. CDR3 coding DNA: TGTGCCAGCAGCCGAGACAGGGGTCGTAATGAAAAACTGTTTTTT. This encodes CASSRDRGRNEKLFF.

The chain carries TRBV29-1 and TRBJ1-5; TRBD1 matches at 7 bases. The germline gives CDR1 SQVTM, CDR2 ANQGSEA. The CDR3 extends over 18 amino acids. CDR3 DNA sequence: TGCGAGGAAAGGGAAATGGGGAGGGGGCTCGGGATCGGTCAGCCCCAGCATTTT. It codes for CEEREMGRGLGIGQPQHF.

This clonotype was counted between two and nine times. The chain uses TRBV7-9 and TRBJ1-4, with a weak D call TRBD1 (5 bases). The CDR3 runs 14 residues. CDR1 and CDR2 (germline): SEHNR, FQNEAQ (reference sequence). Trimming took off 6 bases at V and 1 base at J, with 9 bases between the two ends. The CDR3 region is CASRPDKTNEKLFF. Written as DNA, the CDR3 is TGTGCCAGCAGGCCGGACAAAACTAATGAAAAACTGTTTTTT.

This clonotype was counted between two and nine times. The rearrangement joins TRBV20-1 to TRBJ1-6; 10 bases agree with TRBD1. With V trimmed by 5 bases and J by 9 bases, 7 bases remained unmatched. The CDR3 extends over 14 amino acids. The germline gives CDR1 DFQATT, CDR2 SNEGSKA (reference sequence). In DNA, the CDR3 is TGCAGTGCTGGGGGGACAGGGGAGTCTTCACCCCTCCACTTT. The encoded protein is CSAGGTGESSPLHF.

The chain couples TRBV7-9 to TRBJ2-1; 10 nucleotides line up with TRBD2. V trimming: 2 bases; J trimming: 9 bases; junction bases outside the gene matches: 10. The CDR3 is 16 amino acids. Germline V CDR1 and CDR2: SEHNR, FQNEAQ (reference sequence). As DNA, the CDR3 is TGTGCCAGCAGCTTACACGAGGCTAGCGGGAGCCCTGAGCAGTTCTTC. This sequence encodes CASSLHEASGSPEQFF.